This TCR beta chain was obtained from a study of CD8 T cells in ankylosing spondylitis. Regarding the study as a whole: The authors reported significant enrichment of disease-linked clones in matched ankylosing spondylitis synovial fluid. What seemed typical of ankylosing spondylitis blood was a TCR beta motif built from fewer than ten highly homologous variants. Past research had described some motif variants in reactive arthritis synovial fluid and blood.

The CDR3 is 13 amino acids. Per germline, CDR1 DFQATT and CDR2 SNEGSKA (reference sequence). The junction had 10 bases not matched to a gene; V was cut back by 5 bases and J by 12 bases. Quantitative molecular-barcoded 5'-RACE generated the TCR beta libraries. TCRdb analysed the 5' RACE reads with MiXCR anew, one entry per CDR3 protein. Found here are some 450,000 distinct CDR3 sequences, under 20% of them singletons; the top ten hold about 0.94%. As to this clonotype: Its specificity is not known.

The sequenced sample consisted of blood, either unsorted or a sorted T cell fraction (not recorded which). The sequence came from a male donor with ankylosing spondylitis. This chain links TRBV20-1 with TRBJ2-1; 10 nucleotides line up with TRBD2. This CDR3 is CSADKRGGGRQFF. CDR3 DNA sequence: TGCAGTGCTGACAAGCGGGGGGGGGGTCGGCAGTTCTTC.